These 5 T cell receptor beta chains originate from one sample sequenced in a study of graft-versus-host responses after intestinal transplantation. TCRdb keeps only in-frame clones here, not all; method: immunoSEQ multiplex PCR. Counted here are fewer than 85,000 clones, approximately 96% occurring once; the ten biggest clones make up about 0.53%. These receptors are not linked to any known antigen. This material consisted of unstimulated CD8+ T cells sorted from spleen or lymph node cells, taken before intestinal transplant. These receptors all stem from a human donor who received an intestinal transplant.

This chain joins TRBV11-2 and TRBJ1-2; D unclear. The germline V gene has CDR1 SGHAT and CDR2 FQNNGV. V was cut by 3 bases and J by 4 bases, with 12 bases left in between. There are 14 residues in the CDR3. Here the CDR3 DNA reads TGTGCCAGCAGCTTCTCAAAGGGCGGCTATGGCTACACCTTC. Encoded protein: CASSFSKGGYGYTF.

The chain is built from TRBV6-1 and TRBJ1-1; D gene uncertain. V shed 3 bases and J shed 3 bases, with 14 bases lying between them. This CDR3 region has 15 residues. Per germline, CDR1 MNHNS and CDR2 SASEGT. Here the CDR3 reads CASSEEGIFDTEAFF. CDR3 nucleotides: TGTGCCAGCAGTGAGGAGGGTATTTTTGACACTGAAGCTTTCTTT.

J is TRBJ1-2 and V is TRBV11-2, with TRBD1 matching over 7 bases. CDR1 is SGHAT and CDR2 is FQNNGV in the germline V gene. The CDR3 is made up of 13 amino acids. Germline trimming cut 4 bases from V and 6 bases from J; bases unmatched to any gene: 5. CDR3 DNA: TGTGCCAGCAGCTCTGAGGGGGCGCATGGCTACACCTTC. The encoded protein is CASSSEGAHGYTF. Full variable domain (missing parts from reference TRBV11-2 and TRBJ1-2): EAGVAQSPRYKIIEKRQSVAFWCNPISGHATLYWYQQILGQGPKLLIQFQNNGVVDDSQLPKDRFSAERLKGVDSTLKIQPAKLEDSAVYLCASSSEGAHGYTFGSGTRLTVV.

This chain joins TRBV27 and TRBJ2-1, with 9 positions matching TRBD1. Germline V CDR1 and CDR2: MNHEY, SMNVEV (reference sequence). J gave up 5 bases and V 2 bases, and 7 bases lay outside the gene matches. The CDR3 sequence is 16 residues long. CDR3 loop: CASSLVSDRGNNEQFF. The CDR3 DNA follows: TGTGCCAGCAGTTTAGTCTCGGACAGGGGAAACAATGAGCAGTTCTTC.

The chain is built from TRBV6-1 and TRBJ2-7, with no clear D. Germline CDR1 reads MNHNS; CDR2 reads SASEGT. The CDR3 spans 13 residues. With 1 base removed from V and 5 bases from J, the gap between germline ends came to 9 bases. CDR3 protein: CASSEGQRNEQYF. DNA of the CDR3: TGTGCCAGCAGTGAAGGGCAGAGGAACGAGCAGTACTTC.